Below are 11 T cell receptor beta chains sequenced from a single sample in a study of Graves' ophthalmopathy and Graves' hyperthyroidism. RNA transcripts provided the template for amplifying TCR beta CDR3 regions. A first-round RT-PCR used HTBI primers, followed by a second-round multiplex PCR. MiXCR, run by TCRdb on the multiplex PCR reads, gives a single entry per CDR3 protein. The sample has about 220,000 distinct CDR3 sequences, under 25% seen once. The sequencing input was peripheral blood. Receptors originate from a woman between 45 and 60 years old with Graves' ophthalmopathy.

This chain uses TRBV28 with TRBJ2-7, with 9 bases fitting TRBD1. This CDR3 spans 12 amino acids. CDR1 is MDHEN and CDR2 is SYDVKM in the germline V gene. The V and J ends lost 8 bases and 6 bases, in that order; junction bases with no gene match: 5. Written as DNA, the CDR3 is TGTGCCAGCCGGGACAGGGATGTCGAGCAGTACTTC. Protein: CASRDRDVEQYF.

This clonotype was counted a single time. The V and J genes are TRBV12-3 or TRBV12-4 and TRBJ1-6, with D perhaps matching TRBD1 (5 bases). Trimming took 3 bases from V and 7 from J, leaving 7 bases between them. The CDR3 totals 13 residues. As DNA, the CDR3 is TGTGCCAGCAGTTTTCAGGGAAATTCACCCCTCCACTTT. This gives the protein CASSFQGNSPLHF.

This clonotype was seen at least ten times. The chain couples TRBV28 to TRBJ2-3; 14 nucleotides align to TRBD2. This CDR3 contains 14 residues. Looked up from germline, CDR1 is MDHEN and CDR2 is SYDVKM. Unmatched junction bases numbered 3, after V lost 6 bases and J lost 7 bases. This CDR3 reads CASRGLAGVYTQYF. The CDR3 DNA reads TGTGCCAGCAGGGGACTAGCGGGAGTTTATACGCAGTATTTT.

The CDR3 spells CASSGWRENTGELFF. The CDR3 DNA reads TGTGCCAGCAGCGGGTGGCGGGAGAACACCGGGGAGCTGTTTTTT. This rearrangement joins TRBV9 to TRBJ2-2, with a possible D match to TRBD2 (6 bases). V gave up 3 bases and J gave up 1 base, with 10 bases separating them. CDR3 length: 15 amino acids. CDR1 is SGDLS, CDR2 YYNGEE, per germline.

In its sample, this clonotype was seen many times. The CDR3 loop is CASSEVRSYEQYF. The CDR3 DNA is TGTGCCAGCAGTGAAGTACGCTCCTACGAGCAGTACTTC. The chain is built from TRBV2 and TRBJ2-7; D is ambiguous. This CDR3 comprises 13 residues. Germline CDR1 and CDR2: SNHLY and FYNNEI. The germline V and J ends were trimmed by 1 base and 0 bases, with 4 bases remaining between them.

This clonotype was counted at least ten times. The chain uses TRBV20-1 and TRBJ1-1; D is unclear. V dropped 3 bases and J dropped 0 bases, with 8 bases sitting between them. CDR1 and CDR2 from the germline V gene are DFQATT and SNEGSKA (reference sequence). This CDR3 region has 13 residues. The chain's CDR3 is CSARGSMNTEAFF. Here the CDR3 DNA reads TGCAGTGCTAGGGGTTCCATGAACACTGAAGCTTTCTTT.

This clonotype was recorded many times. The chain uses TRBV12-3 or TRBV12-4 and TRBJ2-2; 7 bases agree with TRBD1. V gave up 10 bases and J gave up 1 base; unmatched junction bases: 3. The CDR3 contains 13 residues. The CDR3 loop is CATWTGNTGELFF. The CDR3 bases are TGTGCCACCTGGACAGGGAACACCGGGGAGCTGTTTTTT.

This clonotype has a count of ten or more. This rearrangement joins TRBV29-1 to TRBJ1-1; the D gene is possibly TRBD1 (5 bases). CDR1 SQVTM and CDR2 ANQGSEA come from the germline V gene. This CDR3 has 14 amino acids. Between the trimmed V and J ends, which lost 7 bases and 5 bases, there was a span of 20 bases. The CDR3 coding sequence is TGCAGCGGTATCCGGGGCCTCGGTGGGACTGAAGCTTTCTTT. This codes for CSGIRGLGGTEAFF.

The chain uses TRBV28 and TRBJ1-2; D unclear. CDR3 length: 13 residues. Trimming removed 5 bases at V and 0 bases at J, with 7 bases between. CDR1 and CDR2 from the germline V gene are MDHEN and SYDVKM. CDR3 sequence reads: CASSDHANYGYTF. Written as DNA, the CDR3 is TGTGCCAGCAGTGACCACGCTAACTATGGCTACACCTTC.

There are many counts of this clonotype. The chain has TRBV30 and TRBJ2-2; the match to TRBD2 covers 11 bases. The junction had 2 bases not matched to a gene; V was cut back by 4 bases and J by 1 base. The CDR3 runs to 15 residues. Germline assignment: CDR1 GTSNPN and CDR2 SVGIG (reference sequence). The CDR3 sequence is CAWTGTSGNTGELFF. CDR3 DNA sequence: TGTGCCTGGACTGGGACTAGCGGGAACACCGGGGAGCTGTTTTTT.

This clonotype was counted ten times or more. The chain uses TRBV7-6 and TRBJ2-7; no reliable D call. CDR1 and CDR2 (germline): SGHVS, FNYEAQ. V was shortened by 2 bases and J by 5 bases, with 7 bases between the two germline ends. This CDR3 is built from 12 residues. CDR3 region: CASSLQSHEQYF. As DNA, the CDR3 is TGTGCCAGCAGCTTACAAAGTCACGAGCAGTACTTC.